This TCR beta chain is drawn from a study of neurological immune-mediated disorders. The CDR3 has 11 amino acids. Between the trimmed V and J ends, which lost 2 bases and 6 bases, there was a span of 3 bases. CDR1 is LGHDT and CDR2 is YNNKEL in the germline V gene (reference sequence). This clonotype occurred many times. Using its own MiXCR run on the 5' RACE reads, TCRdb lists one record per CDR3 protein. The sample consists of under 60,000 distinct CDR3 sequences, 4.5% to 7% of them appearing once. This chain connects TRBV3-1 to TRBJ2-3; D remains unclear. The receptor's source is a woman between 18 and 29 years old with multiple sclerosis. Sequences were obtained from CD4+ T cells from blood. This chain's CDR3 is CASSQTDTQYF. In nucleotides, the CDR3 is TGTGCCAGCAGCCAAACCGATACGCAGTATTTT.